Following are 19 T cell receptor beta chains from one sample sequenced in a study of response to subunit inactivated influenza vaccine. Each CDR3 protein is one row after TCRdb ran MiXCR on the RT-PCR reads. The sample lists some 640,000 distinct CDR3 sequences, approximately 13% occurring once. Sequencing used PBMCs from blood, obtained less than 15 days before vaccination. The source of these receptors is a man aged 50 to 59 who received an inactivated influenza vaccine.

This clonotype was seen only a few times. This chain uses TRBV12-3 or TRBV12-4 with TRBJ1-4; no definite D call. Deletions cut 5 bases from V and 5 bases from J, with 9 bases between. The CDR3 is 13 residues long. The CDR3 reads CASSPYSNEKLFF. As DNA, the CDR3 is TGTGCCAGCAGTCCCTATTCCAATGAAAAACTGTTTTTT.

In its sample, this clonotype was seen many times. The V gene is TRBV20-1, the J gene TRBJ1-2; D gene ambiguous. Germline CDR1 is DFQATT and CDR2 is SNEGSKA (reference sequence). The CDR3 has 15 residues. V lost 4 bases to trimming and J lost 7 bases, with 22 bases between them. In nucleotides, the CDR3 is TGCAGTGCTATCACCCCGGGAGACTCAATCGGTGGCTACACCTTC. Amino acids: CSAITPGDSIGGYTF.

This clonotype was seen repeatedly, ten times or more. The V call is TRBV28, the J call TRBJ1-2, with D possibly matching TRBD1 (6 bases). Trimming cost V 2 bases and J 4 bases, with 14 bases left between them. The germline gives CDR1 MDHEN, CDR2 SYDVKM. The CDR3 length is 15 residues. CDR3 sequence: CASSLRGTSIYGYTF. Here the CDR3 DNA reads TGTGCCAGCAGTTTACGTGGGACATCCATCTATGGCTACACCTTC.

This clonotype was detected only a few times. The chain has TRBV6-1 and TRBJ2-5, with D unresolved. Germline CDR1 reads MNHNS; CDR2 reads SASEGT. The CDR3 is made up of 14 amino acids. Trimming cost V 5 bases and J 7 bases, with 17 bases left between them. The CDR3 sequence: CASSPGPSYRTQYF. The CDR3 DNA reads as TGTGCCAGCAGTCCGGGCCCCTCATACCGGACCCAGTACTTC.

This clonotype has a handful of counts. This chain joins TRBV15 and TRBJ1-1; D is possibly TRBD1 (5 bases). V was cut by 0 bases and J by 7 bases, with 12 bases left in between. Germline V gene data show CDR1 as LNHNV and CDR2 as YYDKDF (reference sequence). The CDR3 has 14 residues. The CDR3 here is CATSRDNVGGEAFF. The CDR3 nucleotides read TGTGCCACCAGCAGAGATAATGTCGGGGGTGAAGCTTTCTTT.

This clonotype was seen only a few times. The chain is built from TRBV13 and TRBJ2-7; D gene unclear. Germline values: CDR1 PRHDT, CDR2 FYEKMQ (reference sequence). Trimming cost V 0 bases and J 0 bases, with 12 bases left between them. The CDR3 has 16 residues. In nucleotides, the CDR3 is TGTGCCAGCAGCTTAGGCGGCAGCCGGAGCTCCTACGAGCAGTACTTC. Residues: CASSLGGSRSSYEQYF.

This clonotype was counted only a few times. The chain carries TRBV3-1 and TRBJ2-7; maybe TRBD2 (6 bases). The V gene's germline CDR1 is LGHDT and CDR2 YNNKEL (reference sequence). The CDR3 runs 16 residues. The V and J ends lost 1 base and 1 base respectively, with 14 bases between them. DNA for the CDR3: TGTGCCAGCAGCCAAGTGGGAGGAAGGGCGTCCTACGAGCAGTACTTC. Encoded protein: CASSQVGGRASYEQYF.

This sequence joins TRBV5-6 and TRBJ2-1; 8 bases fit TRBD2. The CDR3 consists of 16 residues. The J segment lost 5 bases and the V segment lost 4 bases, leaving 11 bases of the junction unmatched. The germline gives CDR1 SGHDT, CDR2 YYEEEE. CDR3 protein: CASSKQMRGAHNEQFF. CDR3 bases: TGTGCCAGCAGCAAACAGATGCGGGGGGCTCACAATGAGCAGTTCTTC.

This clonotype was observed a few times. The V call is TRBV5-5, the J call TRBJ2-1; D gene uncertain. Trimming removed 5 bases at V and 0 bases at J, with 15 bases between. In germline, CDR1 is SGHKS, CDR2 YYEKEE (reference sequence). The CDR3 covers 16 residues. CDR3: CASRTTRRSSYNEQFF. The CDR3 nucleotides read TGTGCCAGCAGAACTACCCGTAGAAGCTCCTACAATGAGCAGTTCTTC. The variable domain in full, with the rest retrieved from reference TRBV5-5 and TRBJ2-1, is DAGVTQSPTHLIKTRGQQVTLRCSPISGHKSVSWYQQVLGQGPQFIFQYYEKEERGRGNFPDRFSARQFPNYSSELNVNALLLGDSALYLCASRTTRRSSYNEQFFGPGTRLTVL.

A word on this clonotype: A read error may produce the germline difference seen at one junction end. CDR3 DNA sequence: TGTGCTAGCAGCGCAGGGGGGCGGGCTAATGAGCAGTTCTTC. Protein sequence: CASSAGGRANEQFF. This chain links TRBV7-7 with TRBJ2-1, with D possibly TRBD1 on 7 matching bases. The CDR3 has 14 amino acids. Germline V lookup: CDR1 SSHAT, CDR2 FNYEAQ (reference sequence).

CDR3 coding DNA: TGTGCCAGCAGCCTCCGCTCTCGTTGCGGGGGGGACACAGATACGCAGTATTTT. Amino acid sequence: CASSLRSRCGGDTDTQYF. The chain links TRBV7-4 to TRBJ2-3; 9 bases align to TRBD2. The CDR3 contains 18 residues. The ends lost 5 bases at V and 2 bases at J; junction bases unmatched: 14. Per germline, CDR1 SGHVT and CDR2 SQSDAQ.

V is TRBV2 and J is TRBJ2-7; tentatively, D is TRBD2 (5 bases). The CDR3 length is 14 residues. Germline V gene sequence: CDR1 SNHLY, CDR2 FYNNEI. Trimming pared 3 bases from V and 6 bases from J, leaving 15 bases between. CDR3 in amino acids: CASSDLDPRGEQYF. Here the CDR3 DNA reads TGTGCCAGCAGTGATTTGGACCCCCGGGGCGAGCAGTACTTC.

This clonotype was counted at least ten times. Here the CDR3 DNA reads TGTGCCAGCAGCTTAAGAGAAGGTGGCTACACCTTC. Protein product: CASSLREGGYTF. The chain is built from TRBV7-2 and TRBJ1-2; D unresolved. V was pared by 2 bases and J by 7 bases, with 8 bases between. The CDR3 spans 12 residues. Germline loops: CDR1 SGHTA, CDR2 FQGNSA.

This clonotype was seen repeatedly, ten times or more. Written as DNA, the CDR3 is TGTGCCAGCAGCTCCCTAGCGGGACATGATACGCAGTATTTT. Protein: CASSSLAGHDTQYF. V and J are TRBV13 and TRBJ2-3; the match to TRBD2 covers 9 bases. Germline V gene data show CDR1 as PRHDT and CDR2 as FYEKMQ (reference sequence). V dropped 4 bases and J dropped 6; count of bases not matched to a gene: 5. This CDR3 is built from 14 residues. The whole variable domain, filled in from reference TRBV13 and TRBJ2-3, reads AAGVIQSPRHLIKEKRETATLKCYPIPRHDTVYWYQQGPGQDPQFLISFYEKMQSDKGSIPDRFSAQQFSDYHSELNMSSLELGDSALYFCASSSLAGHDTQYFGPGTRLTVL.

The rearrangement links TRBV6-1 to TRBJ2-7; D is perhaps TRBD1 or TRBD2 (5 bases each). V lost 8 bases, J lost 3 bases, and 14 bases lay in between. CDR3 length: 13 amino acids. Germline V gene lookup returns CDR1 MNHNS and CDR2 SASEGT. The CDR3 DNA sequence: TGTGCCAGCGCACTTGGGGGTTACTACGAGCAGTACTTC. Protein: CASALGGYYEQYF.

This clonotype has only a few counts. This sequence joins TRBV29-1 and TRBJ2-7; possibly TRBD2 for D (6 bases). The CDR3 loop spans 14 amino acids. Per germline, CDR1 SQVTM and CDR2 ANQGSEA. Trimming stripped 6 bases from V and 3 bases from J, with 18 bases between. CDR3: CSVNGAGRNYEQYF. The CDR3, as DNA: TGCAGCGTCAATGGGGCGGGGAGGAACTACGAGCAGTACTTC.

The chain carries TRBV4-3 and TRBJ2-3; 7 bases are a match to TRBD2. Germline trimming cut 1 base from V and 0 bases from J; bases unmatched to any gene: 1. The CDR3 length is 15 residues. CDR1 LGHNA and CDR2 YSLEER come from the germline V gene. DNA for the CDR3: TGCGCCAGCAGCCAAGGGCGGGGGAGCACAGATACGCAGTATTTT. Amino acid sequence: CASSQGRGSTDTQYF.

CDR3 protein: CASSLTGGAGGELFF. CDR3 DNA: TGTGCCAGCAGCTTAACAGGGGGCGCGGGCGGGGAGCTGTTTTTT. This chain links TRBV11-2 with TRBJ2-2, with 9 bases identical to TRBD1. J was trimmed by 7 bases and V by 2 bases; bases with no gene match: 5. CDR1 and CDR2 (germline): SGHAT, FQNNGV. CDR3 length equals 15 residues.

The chain couples TRBV6-2 or TRBV6-3 to TRBJ2-7; D unclear. Germline V gene sequence: CDR1 MNHEY, CDR2 SVGEGT. The CDR3 is 14 amino acids. Trimming removed 7 bases at V and 2 bases at J, with 15 bases between. CDR3 amino acids: CASTDLGIPYEQYF. The CDR3 DNA is TGTGCCAGCACCGACCTCGGCATACCCTACGAGCAGTACTTC.